These T cell receptor beta chains were read from a single sample in a study of cytomegalovirus exposure and HLA in healthy donors. Profiling relied on immunoSEQ multiplex PCR, and the TCRdb table lists in-frame clones only, not all of them. The table has about 50,000 clones, around 94% seen once. Source material: PBMCs. The receptors stem from a man between 18 and 29 years old in good health and CMV-seronegative. The CDR3 runs from the conserved cysteine through the conserved F or W. Fields, in order: CDR3 DNA, CDR3 protein, D gene, clone size, V gene, J gene. A D gene is named only where the DNA matches it firmly. Clone size is given for some rows only: seen once, a few or many times, or a class if the clone is expanded.

TGTGCCAGCAGGACGGGACAGGGCGAAACTAATGAAAAACTGTTTTTT,CASRTGQGETNEKLFF,TRBD1,once,TRBV7-9,TRBJ1-4
TGTGCCAGCAGTCCCGGTGGGGGGGGTGAGACCCAGTACTTC,CASSPGGGGETQYF,TRBD2,NA,TRBV6-6,TRBJ2-5
TGTGCCAGCACGAAGGGCCAGGGGGGCCGAACTGAAGCTTTCTTT,CASTKGQGGRTEAFF,TRBD1,NA,TRBV11-3,TRBJ1-1
TGTGCCAGCAGTGATGCTGCGGGACTAGCGGGAGCCAACGAGCAGTACTTC,CASSDAAGLAGANEQYF,TRBD2,NA,TRBV6-1,TRBJ2-7
TGTGCCAGCAGGTGGGGACAGGGAACTCCTGGGGCCAACGTCCTGACTTTC,CASRWGQGTPGANVLTF,TRBD1,NA,TRBV5-8,TRBJ2-6
TGTGCCTGGAGTCCCGTGACGGAGCCGGGGGACTACGAGCAGTACTTC,CAWSPVTEPGDYEQYF,NA,NA,TRBV30,TRBJ2-7
TGTGCCAGTAGTATGAGTGTGGTACAGGGCAATCAGCCCCAGCATTTT,CASSMSVVQGNQPQHF,NA,once,TRBV19,TRBJ1-5
TGTGCCAGCAGCTTGGGTATGGAGGGGCTGGCGGGGCCGAACACCGGGGAGCTGTTTTTT,CASSLGMEGLAGPNTGELFF,NA,NA,TRBV11-3,TRBJ2-2
TGTGCCAGTAGTCGGGGGACTCCTAGGAGCACCGGGGAGCTGTTTTTT,CASSRGTPRSTGELFF,NA,NA,TRBV19,TRBJ2-2
TGTGCCAGCAGCTTGGAGAACACCTACAATGAGCAGTTCTTC,CASSLENTYNEQFF,NA,NA,TRBV7-6,TRBJ2-1
TGTGCCAGCAGTACCCAATTAGGCGCCAGGGCGAAAAACGAGCAGTACTTC,CASSTQLGARAKNEQYF,NA,NA,TRBV28,TRBJ2-7
TGTGCCAGCGGGGCAGGGGGTGGGGCCAACGTCCTGACTTTC,CASGAGGGANVLTF,TRBD1,NA,TRBV6-1,TRBJ2-6
TGTGCCAGCTCACCAGTCCAGAACAATGAGCAGTTCTTC,CASSPVQNNEQFF,NA,NA,TRBV18,TRBJ2-1
TGCGCCAGCAGTGAATTGCCCCGACAGGGGGCTCACTACGAGCAGTACTTC,CASSELPRQGAHYEQYF,TRBD1,NA,TRBV10-2,TRBJ2-7
TGTGCCAGCAGCTCCCTCCCCTTGACTAGCGGGAGGAAATACAATGAGCAGTTCTTC,CASSSLPLTSGRKYNEQFF,TRBD2,NA,TRBV7-3,TRBJ2-1
TGTGCCAGCAGCGAACTCCTAATGTACGAGCAGTACTTC,CASSELLMYEQYF,NA,NA,TRBV11-2,TRBJ2-7
TGTGCCAGCAGGACAATAGGATTCGATGAGCAGTTCTTC,CASRTIGFDEQFF,NA,NA,TRBV5-6,TRBJ2-1
TGCAGCGTTAGGTTAGGGACAGGGGGCGGAGATGAGCAGTTCTTC,CSVRLGTGGGDEQFF,TRBD1,NA,TRBV29-1,TRBJ2-1
TGTGCCAGCAGCCCCGCACTAGCGTCGGGGCAGTTCTTC,CASSPALASGQFF,TRBD2,NA,TRBV7-3,TRBJ2-1
TGTGCCAGCAGCTTGGCCCTGGCTAGCGGGAGCCATGAGCAGTTCTTC,CASSLALASGSHEQFF,TRBD2,NA,TRBV5-6,TRBJ2-1
TGCAGCGTTACCGGGAACACTGAAGCTTTCTTT,CSVTGNTEAFF,NA,NA,TRBV29-1,TRBJ1-1
TGCGCCAGCAGCTTGGGGACAGGGCTGACAGATACGCAGTATTTT,CASSLGTGLTDTQYF,TRBD1,NA,TRBV5-1,TRBJ2-3
TGTGCCAGCTTTACGGGAGGGCTCACAGATACGCAGTATTTT,CASFTGGLTDTQYF,TRBD2,NA,TRBV6-6,TRBJ2-3
TGTGCCAGCAGCTTCCGACAGGGGGACTACGAGCAGTACTTC,CASSFRQGDYEQYF,TRBD1,NA,TRBV7-6,TRBJ2-7
TGTGCCAGCAGCTTAGGGGGAGGCCCTTACAATGAGCAGTTCTTC,CASSLGGGPYNEQFF,NA,NA,TRBV7-9,TRBJ2-1
TGTGCCAGCAGGCTAAAAGGGGGAACCGGGGAGCTGTTTTTT,CASRLKGGTGELFF,NA,NA,TRBV5-4,TRBJ2-2
TGTGCCAGCAGTGATGGCGTTGGGGGGGTGGATACGCAGTATTTT,CASSDGVGGVDTQYF,TRBD2,NA,TRBV6-1,TRBJ2-3
TGTGCCAGCTCCAATCGCGGGGACAGGGGGGAGAATGAAAAACTGTTTTTT,CASSNRGDRGENEKLFF,TRBD1,once,TRBV25-1,TRBJ1-4
TGTGCCAGCTTGGCGGTTAGCAATCAGCCCCAGCATTTT,CASLAVSNQPQHF,NA,NA,TRBV2,TRBJ1-5
TGCGCCAGCGGGACAGGGCCCGCTGGTGGGGCCAACGTCCTGACTTTC,CASGTGPAGGANVLTF,TRBD1,NA,TRBV10-2,TRBJ2-6
TGTGCCAGCAATCTGACAGGGGGCCCCCTAGCCAAAAACATTCAGTACTTC,CASNLTGGPLAKNIQYF,TRBD1,NA,TRBV11-2,TRBJ2-4
TGTGCCAGCAGTTTATTGGCTAGCGGCTCCTACAATGAGCAGTTCTTC,CASSLLASGSYNEQFF,TRBD2,NA,TRBV27,TRBJ2-1
TGTGCCAGCAGCTTTGGGACTAGCTCAACCTACGAGCAGTACTTC,CASSFGTSSTYEQYF,TRBD2,few,TRBV5-5,TRBJ2-7
TGCAGCGTTGAAGTGACTAGCGGGAGAACAGATACGCAGTATTTT,CSVEVTSGRTDTQYF,TRBD2,NA,TRBV29-1,TRBJ2-3
TGTGCCAGCAGCGCGGGGACTCTCCCAACCTACGAGCAGTACTTC,CASSAGTLPTYEQYF,NA,NA,TRBV9,TRBJ2-7
TGTGCCAGCAGCTTATTCTTGCGGAGCACGGGGGAGCAGTACTTC,CASSLFLRSTGEQYF,NA,NA,TRBV7-8,TRBJ2-7
TGTGCCAGCAGCTTTGACCTAGCGGGAGCGGGAGATACGCAGTATTTT,CASSFDLAGAGDTQYF,TRBD2,NA,TRBV7-9,TRBJ2-3
TGTGCCAGCAGCCCAGGGACTAGCGGAACCTACGAGCAGTACTTC,CASSPGTSGTYEQYF,TRBD2,NA,TRBV5-4,TRBJ2-7
TGTGCCAGCAGCTACAATAGCTTGTTAGAGCAGTACTTC,CASSYNSLLEQYF,NA,NA,TRBV13,TRBJ2-7
TGCGCCAGCAGTCAATCGAGCGCGGGGGAGCAGTACTTC,CASSQSSAGEQYF,NA,few,TRBV23-1,TRBJ2-7
TGCGCCAGCAGCAGGGGACTAGCGGGAATAACCTACGAGCAGTACTTC,CASSRGLAGITYEQYF,TRBD2,NA,TRBV5-1,TRBJ2-7
TGTGCCAGCAGCCCGGCGGTACTAGCGGGGAGGGACACAGATACGCAGTATTTT,CASSPAVLAGRDTDTQYF,TRBD2,NA,TRBV5-5,TRBJ2-3
TGTGCCACTCAGAAAAAAGCGGGAGGGCCGAACAATGAGCAGTTCTTC,CATQKKAGGPNNEQFF,TRBD2,NA,TRBV5-4,TRBJ2-1
TGTGCCAGCAGGGACGGGGTATATAGCAATCAGCCCCAGCATTTT,CASRDGVYSNQPQHF,NA,NA,TRBV6-5,TRBJ1-5
TGTGCTTCAGGGGCCTACGAGCAGTACTTC,CASGAYEQYF,NA,few,TRBV28,TRBJ2-7
TGCGCCAGCAGCTTGACAGGGGGGGGAAATCAGCCCCAGCATTTT,CASSLTGGGNQPQHF,TRBD1,NA,TRBV5-1,TRBJ1-5
TGCGCCAGCAGCCACCTGCCGGGACAGGGTGGGGAGCAGTACTTC,CASSHLPGQGGEQYF,TRBD1,NA,TRBV4-1,TRBJ2-7
TGTGCCAGCAGCTTAGGGGGCGACAGTTCTACCTACGAGCAGTACTTC,CASSLGGDSSTYEQYF,NA,NA,TRBV11-3,TRBJ2-7
TGTGCCAGCGCAGCGGCAGTAGATTACTACGAGCAGTACTTC,CASAAAVDYYEQYF,NA,NA,TRBV6-1,TRBJ2-7
TGTGCCAGCAGCGTAGATCGGGGAGGACAGGCCTATGGCTACACCTTC,CASSVDRGGQAYGYTF,TRBD1,NA,TRBV9,TRBJ1-2
TGTGCCAGCAGCTTAGATCTGACTAGCGGCTACAATGAGCAGTTCTTC,CASSLDLTSGYNEQFF,TRBD2,NA,TRBV11-3,TRBJ2-1
TGTGCCAGCAGCTTGGGGGGGCGCGGTGAAAAACTGTTTTTT,CASSLGGRGEKLFF,NA,NA,TRBV5-4,TRBJ1-4
TGTGCCAGCATCCTGGACAGGGTCGGTTATGGCTACACCTTC,CASILDRVGYGYTF,TRBD1,NA,TRBV7-3,TRBJ1-2
TGTGCCAGCAGAGTAGAGCTTGGAAACACCATATATTTT,CASRVELGNTIYF,NA,NA,TRBV6-1,TRBJ1-3
TGTGCCAGCAGTTACCCGGGGTCGGGCGAGCAGTACTTC,CASSYPGSGEQYF,NA,NA,TRBV6-5,TRBJ2-7
TGTGCCAGCAGTGAACGGACACCTAGCACAGATACGCAGTATTTT,CASSERTPSTDTQYF,NA,NA,TRBV6-1,TRBJ2-3
TGTGCCAGCAGTTTTAAACTAGCGGAAAGCTCCTACGAGCAGTACTTC,CASSFKLAESSYEQYF,TRBD2,NA,TRBV28,TRBJ2-7